These 8 T cell receptor beta chains were sequenced from one sample in a study of T cells in Graves' hyperthyroidism and ophthalmopathy. From RNA transcripts, TCR beta CDR3 regions were amplified. First-round RT-PCR targeting the TCR CDR3 was performed with the HTBI primer set. TCRdb reprocessed the multiplex PCR reads with MiXCR, giving one entry per CDR3 protein. The table lists about 640,000 distinct CDR3 sequences, less than 25% of them singletons, with around a third in the top ten. Material for sequencing was blood. The receptor source for this set is a man younger than 45 with Graves' ophthalmopathy.

This clonotype was counted at least ten times. This chain connects TRBV28 to TRBJ1-1; TRBD1 is a possible D gene (5 bases). Germline values: CDR1 MDHEN, CDR2 SYDVKM. The CDR3 spans 13 residues. The V end was cut by 7 bases, the J end by 4 bases, with 13 bases between. CDR3 amino acids: CASIFGGGTEAFF. The DNA for the CDR3 is TGTGCCAGCATCTTCGGGGGTGGCACTGAAGCTTTCTTT.

This clonotype was counted a few times. The rearrangement joins TRBV5-1 to TRBJ2-2; 7 nucleotides line up with TRBD2. The CDR3 covers 15 residues. The V gene's germline CDR1 is SGHRS and CDR2 YFSETQ. V shed 6 bases, J shed 1 base, and the junction held 6 bases outside the gene matches. CDR3 in DNA: TGCGCCAGCAAAGTAGCGGGTATGAACACCGGGGAGCTGTTTTTT. This translates into CASKVAGMNTGELFF.

CDR3 loop: CAWRKTGTGDVRELFF. The CDR3 DNA is TGTGCCTGGAGAAAAACCGGGACAGGGGATGTTCGGGAGCTGTTTTTT. This chain connects TRBV30 to TRBJ2-2, with 10 bases lining up with TRBD1. In germline, CDR1 is GTSNPN, CDR2 SVGIG (reference sequence). The CDR3 is made up of 16 amino acids. J was trimmed by 9 bases and V by 3 bases; bases with no gene match: 13.

In this sample, this clonotype turned up a few times. The CDR3 loop is CASSLEGREGPSEQYF. The CDR3 coding sequence is TGTGCCAGCAGCTTAGAGGGACGGGAGGGCCCCTCCGAGCAGTACTTC. This sequence joins TRBV13 and TRBJ2-7; 8 bases are shared with TRBD2. V was pared by 1 base and J by 6 bases, with 11 bases of the junction left unmatched. The CDR3 runs to 16 residues. Germline CDR1 PRHDT, CDR2 FYEKMQ (reference sequence).

This clonotype was seen only a few times. The chain employs TRBV4-1 and TRBJ2-1, with D unclear. This CDR3 has 14 residues. Trimming shortened V by 3 bases and J by 7 bases, and 13 bases separated the two germline ends. Germline CDR1 is MGHRA and CDR2 is YSYEKL. This CDR3 reads CASSHGPLTNEQFF. In nucleotides, the CDR3 is TGCGCCAGCAGCCACGGACCTCTTACGAATGAGCAGTTCTTC.

V usage is TRBV2 and J usage is TRBJ1-2; a weak D match, TRBD1 (6 bases). This CDR3 has 14 amino acids. Deletions cut 8 bases from V and 7 bases from J, with 20 bases between. Looked up from germline, CDR1 is SNHLY and CDR2 is FYNNEI. CDR3: CASGQTASRRGYTF. CDR3 nucleotides: TGTGCCAGCGGACAGACAGCCTCTCGGCGTGGCTACACCTTC.

The chain employs TRBV7-6 and TRBJ2-7, with no clear D. CDR1 and CDR2 (germline): SGHVS, FNYEAQ. The CDR3 runs to 12 residues. V shed 5 bases and J shed 7 bases, with 12 bases lying between them. The CDR3 protein is CASSVGDGEQYF. The CDR3 nucleotides are TGTGCCAGCAGCGTGGGCGACGGGGAGCAGTACTTC. Complete variable domain (other parts from reference TRBV7-6 and TRBJ2-7): GAGVSQSPRYKVTKRGQDVALRCDPISGHVSLYWYRQALGQGPEFLTYFNYEAQQDKSGLPNDRFSAERPEGSISTLTIQRTEQRDSAMYRCASSVGDGEQYFGPGTRLTVT.

In this sample, this clonotype turned up many times. J is TRBJ2-1 and V is TRBV5-1; a possible D gene is TRBD1 (5 bases). V was shortened by 2 bases and J by 10 bases, with 10 bases between the two germline ends. This CDR3 comprises 12 residues. Germline V gene lookup returns CDR1 SGHRS and CDR2 YFSETQ. The CDR3 DNA reads as TGCGCCAGCAGCTTAAGACAGAGCGAGCAGTTCTTC. It encodes CASSLRQSEQFF.